This T cell receptor beta chain emerged from a study of shared clonotypes between healthy human individuals. Data came from immunoSEQ multiplex PCR; TCRdb stores just in-frame clones and leaves some out. This table holds 950,000 to 1,200,000 clones, 70% to 85% found once. The ends were cut back, 4 bases at V and 4 bases at J, with 7 bases in the middle. The CDR3 contains 12 residues. Germline V gene sequence: CDR1 MNHNS, CDR2 SASEGT. This clone was observed once. Sequencing was done on a sample of memory CD4+ T cells from PBMCs. Subset indicated: CD45RA-negative fraction. The source is a man aged 18 to 29 in good health. Some clones in this sample may be carry-over from other donors' samples. The V gene is TRBV6-1, the J gene TRBJ1-2; D is perhaps TRBD1 (5 bases). The CDR3 sequence: CASSVGTYGYTF. As DNA, the CDR3 is TGTGCCAGCAGTGTAGGGACCTATGGCTACACCTTC.